A selection of T cell receptor beta chains follows, all from one sample in a study of multiple sclerosis patients with progressive multifocal leukoencephalopathy. The protocol was immunoSEQ multiplex PCR, while the TCRdb copy is restricted to in-frame clones and leaves out a portion. The profile covers 30,000 or so clones, with 85% to 90% appearing a single time and around an eighth taken by the ten largest. The specimen was PBMCs, collected from a patient treated with natalizumab. These receptors were taken from a woman aged 25 to 45 with progressive multifocal leukoencephalopathy. Each CDR3 is given with its conserved first and last residue. D genes are given only for firm matches. The size of a clone is reported for some rows only, either as once, few or many, or as a class for expanded clones.

V gene	J gene	clone size	D gene	CDR3 protein	CDR3 DNA
TRBV28	TRBJ2-3	-	-	CASRSGFTDTQYF	TGTGCCAGCAGATCAGGGTTCACAGATACGCAGTATTTT
TRBV7-9	TRBJ1-1	-	TRBD1	CASSLAGDRVTEAFF	TGTGCCAGCAGCTTAGCAGGAGACAGGGTTACTGAAGCTTTCTTT
TRBV6-5	TRBJ2-7	-	TRBD2	CASRNTAGAHEQYF	TGTGCCAGCAGGAACACAGCGGGGGCTCACGAGCAGTACTTC
TRBV10-1	TRBJ2-5	-	-	CASSESGGRQETQYF	TGCGCCAGCAGTGAGTCTGGGGGCCGCCAAGAGACCCAGTACTTC
TRBV4-2	TRBJ1-1	-	-	CASSQEAGWNTEAFF	TGTGCCAGCAGCCAAGAAGCAGGGTGGAACACTGAAGCTTTCTTT
TRBV7-2	TRBJ2-1	once	-	CASSTSAAGDNEQFF	TGTGCCAGCAGCACCTCAGCCGCCGGCGACAATGAGCAGTTCTTC
TRBV18	TRBJ2-7	once	-	CASSPAGQLSSYEQYF	TGTGCCAGCTCACCTGCGGGACAGCTCAGCTCCTACGAGCAGTACTTC
TRBV5-1	TRBJ1-5	-	-	CASSPDSSNQPQHF	TGCGCCAGCAGCCCGGACAGTAGCAATCAGCCCCAGCATTTT
TRBV5-4	TRBJ2-2	-	TRBD1	CASSLWDRVGSGELFF	TGTGCCAGCAGCTTGTGGGACAGGGTGGGTTCCGGGGAGCTGTTTTTT
TRBV2	TRBJ1-3	-	TRBD1	CASGDSNSGNTIYF	TGTGCCAGCGGGGACAGCAACTCTGGAAACACCATATATTTT
TRBV5-5	TRBJ2-7	-	-	CASSLGGATYEQYF	TGTGCCAGCAGCTTGGGGGGTGCCACCTACGAGCAGTACTTC
TRBV5-4	TRBJ2-3	-	TRBD1	CASSRPRQGAPDTQYF	TGTGCCAGCAGCAGACCGCGCCAGGGGGCCCCCGATACGCAGTATTTT
TRBV6-4	TRBJ2-3	-	-	CASSDSPGSTDTQYF	TGTGCCAGCAGTGACTCCCCAGGGAGCACAGATACGCAGTATTTT
TRBV30	TRBJ1-2	-	TRBD1	CAWSPAGTGAYGYTF	TGTGCCTGGAGTCCAGCCGGGACAGGGGCCTATGGCTACACCTTC
TRBV6-5	TRBJ1-6	-	TRBD1	CASSSAGTVNSPLHF	TGTGCCAGCAGTTCTGCCGGGACAGTCAATTCACCCCTCCACTTT
TRBV7-9	TRBJ2-3	-	-	CATKAGPQDTQYF	TGTGCCACCAAGGCCGGCCCGCAGGATACGCAGTATTTT
TRBV5-4	TRBJ2-7	once	-	CASSLHGGREQYF	TGTGCCAGCAGCTTGCATGGAGGGCGGGAGCAGTACTTC
TRBV7-2	TRBJ1-1	-	-	CASCAGVMNTEAFF	TGTGCCAGTTGCGCCGGTGTGATGAACACTGAAGCTTTCTTT
TRBV7-2	TRBJ2-7	-	-	CATSKFSYEQYF	TGTGCCACCTCGAAATTTAGCTACGAGCAGTACTTC
TRBV5-1	TRBJ2-5	-	TRBD1	CASSLTGGETQYF	TGCGCCAGCAGCTTGACAGGGGGAGAGACCCAGTACTTC
TRBV13	TRBJ2-3	-	-	CASSSARGRSTQYF	TGTGCCAGCAGCTCCGCGCGGGGACGGAGTACGCAGTATTTT
TRBV5-1	TRBJ2-1	once	-	CASSLGGSGSYNEQFF	TGCGCCAGCAGCTTGGGTGGCAGCGGTTCCTACAATGAGCAGTTCTTC
TRBV14	TRBJ1-1	few	-	CASSQDWVLAAEAFF	TGTGCCAGCAGCCAAGATTGGGTCCTAGCCGCTGAAGCTTTCTTT
TRBV20-1	TRBJ2-5	-	TRBD1	CSADRALTQYF	TGCAGTGCTGACAGGGCCTTGACCCAGTACTTC
TRBV4-3	TRBJ2-7	-	-	CASSQEHPGSEQYF	TGCGCCAGCAGCCAAGAACATCCGGGGAGCGAGCAGTACTTC
TRBV5-1	TRBJ2-1	-	-	CASSLGNSYNEQFF	TGCGCCAGCAGCTTAGGTAACTCCTACAATGAGCAGTTCTTC
TRBV7-8	TRBJ2-7	-	TRBD1	CASSSLGQATSYEQYF	TGTGCCAGCAGCTCCTTGGGACAGGCCACTTCCTACGAGCAGTACTTC
TRBV7-2	TRBJ2-5	-	-	CASTLTWSGNRETQYF	TGTGCCAGCACCCTCACTTGGTCGGGGAATAGAGAGACCCAGTACTTC
TRBV28	TRBJ2-7	-	-	CASSLGYGSYEQYF	TGTGCCAGCAGTTTAGGGTACGGCTCCTACGAGCAGTACTTC
TRBV5-8	TRBJ2-5	-	TRBD1	CASSLDRGREQYF	TGTGCCAGCAGCTTGGACAGGGGGCGAGAGCAGTACTTC
TRBV19	TRBJ2-7	few	TRBD1	CATRRDRDEGEQYF	TGTGCCACGCGAAGGGACAGGGACGAGGGGGAGCAGTACTTC
TRBV29-1	TRBJ2-6	-	-	CSVEERHSGANVLTF	TGCAGCGTTGAAGAACGTCACTCTGGGGCCAACGTCCTGACTTTC
TRBV6-4	TRBJ2-6	-	-	CASSDVLGAGANVLTF	TGTGCCAGCAGTGACGTATTGGGGGCTGGGGCCAACGTCCTGACTTTC
TRBV30	TRBJ2-2	-	-	CAWRIDSSTGELFF	TGTGCCTGGAGGATAGACAGCTCCACCGGGGAGCTGTTTTTT
TRBV13	TRBJ2-2	-	-	CASSLGAGRRNTGELFF	TGTGCCAGCAGCTTGGGAGCAGGGCGGAGGAACACCGGGGAGCTGTTTTTT
TRBV7-2	TRBJ2-5	-	-	CASSLVSARHQETQYF	TGTGCCAGCAGCTTAGTGTCCGCCAGGCACCAAGAGACCCAGTACTTC
TRBV7-2	TRBJ2-1	-	TRBD2	CASSSNSGSNEQFF	TGTGCCAGCAGCTCAAATAGCGGGAGTAATGAGCAGTTCTTC
TRBV2	TRBJ2-1	-	TRBD2	CASSPAASGDSYNEQFF	TGTGCCAGCAGTCCGGCGGCTAGCGGGGACTCCTACAATGAGCAGTTCTTC
TRBV7-6	TRBJ2-2	-	TRBD1	CASSSRGTGHTGELFF	TGTGCCAGCAGCTCAAGGGGGACAGGCCACACCGGGGAGCTGTTTTTT
TRBV10-3	TRBJ2-5	-	-	CAISGATQETQYF	TGTGCCATCAGTGGGGCCACCCAAGAGACCCAGTACTTC
TRBV5-5	TRBJ1-1	-	-	CASSPQRQGLAEAFF	TGTGCCAGCAGCCCCCAACGGCAGGGGCTGGCTGAAGCTTTCTTT
TRBV7-9	TRBJ2-7	once	TRBD1	CASSPPFRGQASYEQYF	TGTGCCAGCAGCCCCCCATTCAGGGGGCAGGCCTCCTACGAGCAGTACTTC
TRBV19	TRBJ2-4	-	-	CASSIGNKNIQYF	TGTGCCAGTAGTATCGGAAACAAAAACATTCAGTACTTC
TRBV27	TRBJ1-1	-	-	CASSPNRVAPEAFF	TGTGCCAGCAGCCCCAACAGGGTCGCCCCTGAAGCTTTCTTT
TRBV5-4	TRBJ2-5	-	-	CASSLVEETQYF	TGTGCCAGCAGCTTGGTGGAAGAGACCCAGTACTTC
TRBV18	TRBJ1-2	-	TRBD1	CASSQRTGGAGGYTF	TGTGCCAGCTCGCAACGAACAGGGGGCGCGGGAGGCTACACCTTC
TRBV18	TRBJ1-5	once	-	CASSPFRTDSNQPQHF	TGTGCCAGTTCACCGTTTAGGACAGATAGCAATCAGCCCCAGCATTTT
TRBV7-8	TRBJ2-3	-	-	CASSMLASTDTQYF	TGTGCCAGCAGTATGCTTGCCAGCACAGATACGCAGTATTTT
TRBV2	TRBJ2-7	-	-	CASSEQGTSYEQYF	TGTGCCAGCAGTGAGCAGGGTACCTCCTACGAGCAGTACTTC
TRBV18	TRBJ2-3	-	-	CASSSGTSTDTQYF	TGTGCCAGCTCATCCGGGACTAGCACAGATACGCAGTATTTT